This entry lists 12 T cell receptor beta chains sequenced from one sample in a study of T cell responses to AZD1222 COVID-19 vaccine. TCRdb's table, derived via immunoSEQ multiplex PCR, lists solely in-frame clones and lacks some. This table holds 100,000 to 150,000 clones, around nine tenths found once. Material: peripheral blood, obtained on day 0 of AZD1222 vaccination. These receptors were collected from an adult in good health.

The rearrangement links TRBV2 to TRBJ1-1; TRBD1 matches at 7 bases. With 3 bases clipped from V and 1 base from J, the junction kept 5 bases outside the gene matches. This CDR3 is 15 amino acids long. The germline V gene encodes CDR1 SNHLY and CDR2 FYNNEI. CDR3 residues: CASSDRQGGNTEAFF. The CDR3 DNA is TGTGCCAGCAGTGATCGACAGGGAGGGAACACTGAAGCTTTCTTT.

This sequence joins TRBV6-5 and TRBJ2-3; 8 bases are shared with TRBD2. This CDR3 has 14 amino acids. J lost 5 bases, V lost 8 bases, and 9 bases had no gene match. The V gene's germline CDR1 is MNHEY and CDR2 SVGAGI. CDR3 in amino acids: CASAPGGPGDTQYF. In nucleotides, the CDR3 is TGTGCCAGCGCACCGGGAGGGCCGGGAGATACGCAGTATTTT.

The chain recombines TRBV6-5 with TRBJ1-1, with a weak D call TRBD1 (5 bases). This CDR3 contains 15 residues. The germline V and J ends were trimmed by 1 base and 1 base, with 10 bases remaining between them. CDR1 is MNHEY, CDR2 SVGAGI, per germline. Here the CDR3 reads CASSYFWDSNTEAFF. In nucleotides, the CDR3 is TGTGCCAGCAGTTACTTTTGGGACTCGAACACTGAAGCTTTCTTT.

This chain joins TRBV24-1 and TRBJ1-5; TRBD1 is a possible D gene (5 bases). V lost 5 bases and J lost 5, with 12 bases in between. The CDR3 is made up of 14 amino acids. Germline V gene data show CDR1 as KGHDR and CDR2 as SFDVKD. As DNA, the CDR3 is TGTGCCACCAGTGTAGGGACGGCCGATCAGCCCCAGCATTTT. Amino acid sequence: CATSVGTADQPQHF.

V gene TRBV28 combines with J gene TRBJ2-1; TRBD2 matches at 13 bases. Germline loops: CDR1 MDHEN, CDR2 SYDVKM. The V segment lost 8 bases and the J segment 0 bases; nucleotides outside the gene matches: 13. The CDR3 loop spans 19 amino acids. CDR3 protein: CASGTAGLAGPSSYNEQFF. CDR3 nucleotide sequence: TGTGCCAGCGGTACCGCGGGACTAGCGGGACCGAGCTCCTACAATGAGCAGTTCTTC.

J is TRBJ2-7 and V is TRBV7-9, with TRBD1 identical over 7 bases. Trimming at V came to 4 bases and at J to 3 bases, leaving 6 bases not matched to a gene. The CDR3 contains 14 residues. The germline V gene has CDR1 SEHNR and CDR2 FQNEAQ (reference sequence). The CDR3 sequence: CASSSPTGIYEQYF. The CDR3 DNA follows: TGTGCCAGCAGCTCACCGACAGGGATCTACGAGCAGTACTTC. The variable domain in full, with the rest retrieved from reference TRBV7-9 and TRBJ2-7, is DTGVSQNPRHKITKRGQNVTFRCDPISEHNRLYWYRQTLGQGPEFLTYFQNEAQLEKSRLLSDRFSAERPKGSFSTLEIQRTEQGDSAMYLCASSSPTGIYEQYFGPGTRLTVT.

This chain links TRBV2 with TRBJ1-5; D unclear. Trimming took off 7 bases at V and 6 bases at J, with 19 bases between the two ends. The CDR3 is 15 residues long. CDR1 and CDR2 from the germline V gene are SNHLY and FYNNEI. CDR3 coding DNA: TGTGCCAGCACTCTCAATCAGGCGGGCAGTCAGCCCCAGCATTTT. This encodes CASTLNQAGSQPQHF.

This sequence joins TRBV18 and TRBJ2-5; a weak D match, TRBD2 (5 bases). Germline V gene data show CDR1 as KGHSH and CDR2 as LQKENI. CDR3 length equals 12 residues. V dropped 5 bases and J dropped 4 bases, with 8 bases sitting between them. CDR3 in amino acids: CASSSRAETQYF. The DNA of the CDR3 is TGTGCCAGCTCATCGCGGGCAGAGACCCAGTACTTC.

V is TRBV6-2 or TRBV6-3 and J is TRBJ1-4; 8 nucleotides line up with TRBD1. V was clipped by 4 bases and J by 7 bases; unmatched bases: 8. The germline gives CDR1 MNHEY, CDR2 SVGEGT. The CDR3 totals 15 residues. The CDR3 coding sequence is TGTGCCAGCAGTTCATGGACAGGGAAGAGTGAAAAACTGTTTTTT. As protein: CASSSWTGKSEKLFF.

Remarks on this clone: Germline and junction disagree at one end, which may indicate a read error. V gene TRBV30 combines with J gene TRBJ2-1; the D gene is possibly TRBD2 (5 bases). This CDR3 is 12 amino acids long. Germline values: CDR1 GTSNPN, CDR2 SVGIG (reference sequence). The CDR3 DNA sequence: TGTGCCTGGAGTGCCGGACTCCATGCAGCACTCTTC. The encoded protein is CAWSAGLHAALF.

This chain links TRBV2 with TRBJ1-2, with 8 bases fitting TRBD1. The CDR3 has 14 residues. J lost 5 bases, V lost 7 bases, and 9 bases had no gene match. From germline, CDR1 is SNHLY and CDR2 FYNNEI. CDR3 protein: CASTLDRASYGYTF. In DNA form, the CDR3 reads TGTGCCAGCACCCTGGACAGGGCCTCTTATGGCTACACCTTC.

The J gene is TRBJ1-6, the V gene TRBV10-3; 8 nucleotides line up with TRBD1. From germline, CDR1 is ENHRY and CDR2 SYGVKD. The ends lost 9 bases at V and 7 bases at J; junction bases unmatched: 2. The CDR3 is 12 residues long. This chain's CDR3 is CAIQGVNSPLHF. The CDR3 DNA follows: TGTGCCATACAGGGGGTGAATTCACCCCTCCACTTT.